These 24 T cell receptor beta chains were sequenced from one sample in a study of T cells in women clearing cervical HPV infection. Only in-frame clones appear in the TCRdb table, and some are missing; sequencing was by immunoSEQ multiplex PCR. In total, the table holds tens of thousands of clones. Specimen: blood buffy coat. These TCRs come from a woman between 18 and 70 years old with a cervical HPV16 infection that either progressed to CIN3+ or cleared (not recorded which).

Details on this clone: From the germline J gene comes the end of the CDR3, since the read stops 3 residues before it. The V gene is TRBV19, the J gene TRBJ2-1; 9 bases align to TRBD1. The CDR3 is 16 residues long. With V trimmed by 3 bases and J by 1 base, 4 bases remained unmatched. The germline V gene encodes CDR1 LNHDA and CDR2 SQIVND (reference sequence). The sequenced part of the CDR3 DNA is TGTGCCAGTAGTATCGACAGGGGGGGTTCCTACAATGAG. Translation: CASSIDRGGSYNE. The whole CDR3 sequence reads CASSIDRGGSYNEQFF.

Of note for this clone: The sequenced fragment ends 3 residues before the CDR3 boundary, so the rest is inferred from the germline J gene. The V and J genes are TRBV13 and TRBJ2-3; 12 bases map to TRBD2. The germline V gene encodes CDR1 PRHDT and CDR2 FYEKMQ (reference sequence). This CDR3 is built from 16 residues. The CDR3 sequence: CASSGQRLAGVETQYF. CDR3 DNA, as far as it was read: TGTGCCAGCAGCGGACAAAGACTAGCGGGAGTAGAGACG.

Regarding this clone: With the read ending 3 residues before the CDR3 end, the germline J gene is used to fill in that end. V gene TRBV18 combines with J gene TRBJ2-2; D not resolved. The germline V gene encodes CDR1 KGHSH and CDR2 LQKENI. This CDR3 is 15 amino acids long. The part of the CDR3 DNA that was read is TGTGCCAGCTCACCAATTCGGGTTGTTAATGAAAAG. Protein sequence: CASSPIRVVNEK. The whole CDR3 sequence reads CASSPIRVVNEKLFF.

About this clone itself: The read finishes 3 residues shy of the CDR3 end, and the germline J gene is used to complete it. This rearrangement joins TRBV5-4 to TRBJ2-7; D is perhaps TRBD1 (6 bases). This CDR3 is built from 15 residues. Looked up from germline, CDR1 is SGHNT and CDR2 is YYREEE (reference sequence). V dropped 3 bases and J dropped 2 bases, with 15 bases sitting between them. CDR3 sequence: CASSSYPGQAYEQYF. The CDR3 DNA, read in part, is TGTGCCAGCAGCTCCTACCCGGGACAAGCCTACGAG.

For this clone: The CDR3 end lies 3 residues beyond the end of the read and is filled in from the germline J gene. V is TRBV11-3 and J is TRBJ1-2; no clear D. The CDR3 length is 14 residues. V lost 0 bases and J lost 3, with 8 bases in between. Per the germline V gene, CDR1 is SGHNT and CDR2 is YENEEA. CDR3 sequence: CASSLDNNHYGYTF. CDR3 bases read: TGTGCCAGCAGCTTAGATAACAACCACTATGGC.

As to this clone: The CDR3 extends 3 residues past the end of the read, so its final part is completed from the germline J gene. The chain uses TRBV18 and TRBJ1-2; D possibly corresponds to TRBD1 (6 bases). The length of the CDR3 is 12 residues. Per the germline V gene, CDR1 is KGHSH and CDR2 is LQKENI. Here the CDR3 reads CASSPGGGDYTF. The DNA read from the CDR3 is TGTGCCAGCTCACCAGGGGGGGGCGAC.

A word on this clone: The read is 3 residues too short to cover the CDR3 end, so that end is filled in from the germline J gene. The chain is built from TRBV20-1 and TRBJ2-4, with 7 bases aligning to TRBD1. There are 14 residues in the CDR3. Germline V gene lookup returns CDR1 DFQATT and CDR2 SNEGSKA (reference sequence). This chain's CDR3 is CSARAVTGLETQYF. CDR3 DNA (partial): TGCAGTGCTAGAGCTGTGACAGGGCTAGAGACT.

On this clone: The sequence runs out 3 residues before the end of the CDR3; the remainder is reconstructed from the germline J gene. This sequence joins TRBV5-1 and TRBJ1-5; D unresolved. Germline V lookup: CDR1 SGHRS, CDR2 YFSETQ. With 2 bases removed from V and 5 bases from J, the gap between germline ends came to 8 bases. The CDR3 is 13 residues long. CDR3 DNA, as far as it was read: TGCGCCAGCAGCTTCGGGGATCATCAGCCC. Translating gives CASSFGDHQP. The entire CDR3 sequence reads CASSFGDHQPQHF.

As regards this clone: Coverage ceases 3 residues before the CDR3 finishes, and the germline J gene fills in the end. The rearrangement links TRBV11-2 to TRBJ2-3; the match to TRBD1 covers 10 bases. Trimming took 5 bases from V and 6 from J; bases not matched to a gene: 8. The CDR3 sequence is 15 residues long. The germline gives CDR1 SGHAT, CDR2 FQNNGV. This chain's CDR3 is CASSPLTGGLDTQYF. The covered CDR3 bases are TGTGCCAGCAGCCCGCTGACAGGGGGCTTGGATACG.

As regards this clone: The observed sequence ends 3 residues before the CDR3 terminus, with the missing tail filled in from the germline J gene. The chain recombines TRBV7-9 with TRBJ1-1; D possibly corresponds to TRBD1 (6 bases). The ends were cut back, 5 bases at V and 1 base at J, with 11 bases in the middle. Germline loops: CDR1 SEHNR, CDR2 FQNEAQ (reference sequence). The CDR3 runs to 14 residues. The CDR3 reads CASSTRGRNTEAFF. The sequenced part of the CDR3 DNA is TGTGCCAGCAGCACCAGGGGCAGGAACACTGAA.

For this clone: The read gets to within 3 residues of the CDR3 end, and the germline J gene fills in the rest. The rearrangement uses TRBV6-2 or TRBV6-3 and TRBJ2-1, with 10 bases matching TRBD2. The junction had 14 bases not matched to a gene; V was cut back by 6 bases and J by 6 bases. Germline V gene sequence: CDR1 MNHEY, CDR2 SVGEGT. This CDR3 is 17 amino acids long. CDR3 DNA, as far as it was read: TGTGCCAGCAGCCCCCTTCGGAGCGGGAGGGCCACCAATGAG. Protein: CASSPLRSGRATNE. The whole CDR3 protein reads CASSPLRSGRATNEQFF.

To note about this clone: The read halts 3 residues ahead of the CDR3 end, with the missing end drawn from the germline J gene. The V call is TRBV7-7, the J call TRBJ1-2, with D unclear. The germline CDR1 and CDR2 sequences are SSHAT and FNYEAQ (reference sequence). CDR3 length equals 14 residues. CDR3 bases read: TGTGCCAGCAGCCCCGAGGAAAGCACAGATACC. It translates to CASSPEESTDT. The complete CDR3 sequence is CASSPEESTDTYTF. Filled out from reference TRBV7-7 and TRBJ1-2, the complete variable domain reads GAGVSQSPRYKVTKRGQDVTLRCDPISSHATLYWYQQALGQGPEFLTYFNYEAQPDKSGLPSDRFSAERPEGSISTLTIQRTEQRDSAMYRCASSPEESTDTYTFGSGTRLTVV.

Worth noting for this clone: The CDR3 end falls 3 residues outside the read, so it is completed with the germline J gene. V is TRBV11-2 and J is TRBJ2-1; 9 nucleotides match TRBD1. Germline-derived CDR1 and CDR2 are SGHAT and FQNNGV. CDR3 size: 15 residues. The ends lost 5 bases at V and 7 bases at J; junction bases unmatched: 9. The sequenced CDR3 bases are TGTGCCAGCAGCGGACAGGGGTATTTAGGGAATGAG. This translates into CASSGQGYLGNE. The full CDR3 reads CASSGQGYLGNEQFF.

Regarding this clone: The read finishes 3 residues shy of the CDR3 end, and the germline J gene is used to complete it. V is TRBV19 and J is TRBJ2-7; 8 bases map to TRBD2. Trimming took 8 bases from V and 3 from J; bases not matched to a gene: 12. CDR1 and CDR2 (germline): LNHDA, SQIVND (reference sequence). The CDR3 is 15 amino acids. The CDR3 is CASGRAGDVIYEQYF. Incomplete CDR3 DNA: TGTGCCAGTGGGAGAGCGGGAGACGTGATCTACGAG. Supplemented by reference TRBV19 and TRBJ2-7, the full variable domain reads DGGITQSPKYLFRKEGQNVTLSCEQNLNHDAMYWYRQDPGQGLRLIYYSQIVNDFQKGDIAEGYSVSREKKESFPLTVTSAQKNPTAFYLCASGRAGDVIYEQYFGPGTRLTVT.

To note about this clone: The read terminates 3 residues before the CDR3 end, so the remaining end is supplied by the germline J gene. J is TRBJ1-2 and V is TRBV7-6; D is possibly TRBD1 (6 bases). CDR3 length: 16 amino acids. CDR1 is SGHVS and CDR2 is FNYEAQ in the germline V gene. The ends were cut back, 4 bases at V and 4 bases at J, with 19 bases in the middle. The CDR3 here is CASSSLTGRSGYGYTF. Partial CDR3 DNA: TGTGCCAGCAGCTCTCTCACAGGGAGGTCTGGCTATGGC.

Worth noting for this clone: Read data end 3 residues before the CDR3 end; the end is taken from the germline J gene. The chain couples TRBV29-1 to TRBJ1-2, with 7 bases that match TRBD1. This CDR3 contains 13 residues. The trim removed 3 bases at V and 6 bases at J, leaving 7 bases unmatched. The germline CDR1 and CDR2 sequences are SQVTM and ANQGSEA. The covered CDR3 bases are TGCAGCGTTGATACAGGGGATGTGAATGGC. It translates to CSVDTGDVNG. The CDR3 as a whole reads CSVDTGDVNGYTF.

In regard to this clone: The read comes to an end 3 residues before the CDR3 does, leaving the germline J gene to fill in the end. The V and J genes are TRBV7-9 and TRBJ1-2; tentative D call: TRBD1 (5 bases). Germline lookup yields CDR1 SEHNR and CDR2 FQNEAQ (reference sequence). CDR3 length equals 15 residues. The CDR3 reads CASSSLGPEGFDYTF. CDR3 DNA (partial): TGTGCCAGCAGCTCTCTAGGGCCAGAGGGGTTTGAC.

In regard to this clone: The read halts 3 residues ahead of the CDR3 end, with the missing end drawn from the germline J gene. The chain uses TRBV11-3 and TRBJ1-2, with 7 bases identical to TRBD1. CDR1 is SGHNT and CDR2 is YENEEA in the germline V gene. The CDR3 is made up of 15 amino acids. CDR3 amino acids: CASSLGQGGMYDYTF. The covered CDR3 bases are TGTGCCAGCAGCTTAGGACAGGGTGGGATGTACGAC.

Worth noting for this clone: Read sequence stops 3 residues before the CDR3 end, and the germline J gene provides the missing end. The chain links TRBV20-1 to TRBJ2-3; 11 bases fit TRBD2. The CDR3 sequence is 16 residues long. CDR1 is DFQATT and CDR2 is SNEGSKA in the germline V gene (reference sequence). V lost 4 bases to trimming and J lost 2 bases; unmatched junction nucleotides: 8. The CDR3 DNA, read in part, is TGCAGTGCTATTTCTAGCGGGGGGCTATACACAGATACG. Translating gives CSAISSGGLYTDT. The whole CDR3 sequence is CSAISSGGLYTDTQYF.

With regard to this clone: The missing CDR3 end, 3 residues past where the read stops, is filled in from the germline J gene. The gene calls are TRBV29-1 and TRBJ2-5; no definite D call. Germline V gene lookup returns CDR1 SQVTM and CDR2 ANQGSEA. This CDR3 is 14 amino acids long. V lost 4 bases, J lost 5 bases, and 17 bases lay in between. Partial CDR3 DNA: TGCAGCGTTGGGTTTCCCTCGAAGGGCGAGACC. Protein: CSVGFPSKGET. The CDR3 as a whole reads CSVGFPSKGETQYF.

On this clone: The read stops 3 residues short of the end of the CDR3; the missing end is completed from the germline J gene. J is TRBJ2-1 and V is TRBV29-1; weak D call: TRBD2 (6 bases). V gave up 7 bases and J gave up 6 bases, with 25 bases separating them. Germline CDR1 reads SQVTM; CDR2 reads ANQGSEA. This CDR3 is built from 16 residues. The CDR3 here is CSAKRGLGSPGNEQFF. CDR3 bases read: TGCAGCGCAAAAAGGGGACTGGGTAGCCCCGGCAATGAG.

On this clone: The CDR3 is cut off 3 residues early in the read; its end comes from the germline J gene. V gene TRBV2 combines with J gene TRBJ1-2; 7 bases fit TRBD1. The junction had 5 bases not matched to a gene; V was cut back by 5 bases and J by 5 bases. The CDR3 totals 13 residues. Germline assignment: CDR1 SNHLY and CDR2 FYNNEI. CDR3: CASSRQGEYGYTF. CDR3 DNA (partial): TGTGCCAGCAGTAGACAGGGCGAGTATGGC.

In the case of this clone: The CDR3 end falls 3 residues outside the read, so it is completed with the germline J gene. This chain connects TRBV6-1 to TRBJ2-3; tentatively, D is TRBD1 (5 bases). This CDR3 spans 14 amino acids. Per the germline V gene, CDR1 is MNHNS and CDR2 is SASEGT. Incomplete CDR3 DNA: TGTGCCAGCAGTGAAGGTCAGGGCCAACAGCCG. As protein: CASSEGQGQQP. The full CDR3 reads CASSEGQGQQPQYF.

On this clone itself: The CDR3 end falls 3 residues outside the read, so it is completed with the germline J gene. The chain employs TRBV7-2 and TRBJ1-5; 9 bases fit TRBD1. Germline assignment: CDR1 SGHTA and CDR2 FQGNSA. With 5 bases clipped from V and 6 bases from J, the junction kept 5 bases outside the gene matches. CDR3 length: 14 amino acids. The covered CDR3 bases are TGTGCCAGCAGCCCGGGACAGGGTGCTCAGCCC. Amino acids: CASSPGQGAQP. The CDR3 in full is CASSPGQGAQPQHF.